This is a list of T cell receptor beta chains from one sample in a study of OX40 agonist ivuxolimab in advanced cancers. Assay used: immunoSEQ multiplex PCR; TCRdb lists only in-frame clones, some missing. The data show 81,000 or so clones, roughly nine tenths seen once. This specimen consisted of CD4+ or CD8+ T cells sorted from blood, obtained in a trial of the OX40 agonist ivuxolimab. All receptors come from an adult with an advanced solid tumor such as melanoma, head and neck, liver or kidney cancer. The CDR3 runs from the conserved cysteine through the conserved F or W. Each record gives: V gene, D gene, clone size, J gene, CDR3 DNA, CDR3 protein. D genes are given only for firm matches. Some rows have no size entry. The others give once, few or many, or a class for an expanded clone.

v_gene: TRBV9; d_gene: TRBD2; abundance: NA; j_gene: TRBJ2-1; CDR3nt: TGTGCCAGCAGCGTAGGGTTTAGCGGGAGGACCTACAATGAGCAGTTCTTC; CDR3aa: CASSVGFSGRTYNEQFF
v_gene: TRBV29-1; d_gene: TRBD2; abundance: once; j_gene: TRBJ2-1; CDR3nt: TGCAGCGTTGATCCGCGCGGGGGGGCCAATGAGCAGTTCTTC; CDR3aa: CSVDPRGGANEQFF
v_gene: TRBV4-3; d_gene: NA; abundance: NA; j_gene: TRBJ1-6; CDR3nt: TGCGCCAGCAGCCAAGTTGCTTCAGGTTCACCCCTCCACTTT; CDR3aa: CASSQVASGSPLHF
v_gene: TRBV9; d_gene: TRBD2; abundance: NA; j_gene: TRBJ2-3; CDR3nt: TGTGCCAGCAGCGAATCCGGGACTAGCGACTTAGATACGCAGTATTTT; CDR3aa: CASSESGTSDLDTQYF
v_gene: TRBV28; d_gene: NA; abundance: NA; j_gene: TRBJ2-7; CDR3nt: TGTGCCAGCAGTTTGGGGACAACGTGGGTCGACGAGCAGTACTTC; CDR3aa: CASSLGTTWVDEQYF
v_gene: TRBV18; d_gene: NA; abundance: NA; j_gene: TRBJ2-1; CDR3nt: TGTGCCAGCTCACCACGGGGGGATGAGCAGTTCTTC; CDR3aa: CASSPRGDEQFF
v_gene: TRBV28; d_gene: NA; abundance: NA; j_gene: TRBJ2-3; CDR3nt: TGTGCCAGCAGTGCGGGCGGTACGCAGTATTTT; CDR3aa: CASSAGGTQYF
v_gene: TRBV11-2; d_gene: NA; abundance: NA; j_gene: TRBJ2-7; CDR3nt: TGTGCCAGCAGCTTAACTCCTAACGAGCAGTACTTC; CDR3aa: CASSLTPNEQYF
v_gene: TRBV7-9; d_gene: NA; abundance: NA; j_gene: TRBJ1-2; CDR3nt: TGTGCCAGCAGCTTAGCAGGGACGATTGGGCCAGACTACACCTTC; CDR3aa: CASSLAGTIGPDYTF
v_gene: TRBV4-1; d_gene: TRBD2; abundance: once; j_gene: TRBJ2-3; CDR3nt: TGCGCCAGCAGCCAATTCTTAGCGGGAGAGGGGAACACAGATACGCAGTATTTT; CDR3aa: CASSQFLAGEGNTDTQYF
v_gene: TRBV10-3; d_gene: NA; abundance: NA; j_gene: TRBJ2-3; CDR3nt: TGTGCCATCAGTGAGAAGTGGAACTCTAGCACAGATACGCAGTATTTT; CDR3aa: CAISEKWNSSTDTQYF
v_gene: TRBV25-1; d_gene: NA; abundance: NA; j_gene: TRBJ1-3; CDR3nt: TGTGCCAGCAGTGGCACAGGGCTAATACGGAACACCATATATTTT; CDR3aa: CASSGTGLIRNTIYF
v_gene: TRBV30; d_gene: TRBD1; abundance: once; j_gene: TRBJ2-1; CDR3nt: TGTGCCTGGAGTGTTACAGGGGTTGGGGAGCAGTTCTTC; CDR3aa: CAWSVTGVGEQFF
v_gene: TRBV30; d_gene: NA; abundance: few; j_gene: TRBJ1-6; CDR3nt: TGTGCCTGGAGTGACTGGGGTCTCGGGGAATCACCCCTCCACTTT; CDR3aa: CAWSDWGLGESPLHF
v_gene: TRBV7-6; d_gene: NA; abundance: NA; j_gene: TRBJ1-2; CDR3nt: TGTGCCAGCAGTCCATGGGGGGGAGATGGCTACACCTTC; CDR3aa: CASSPWGGDGYTF
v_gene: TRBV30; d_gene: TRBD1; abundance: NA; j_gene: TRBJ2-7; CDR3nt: TGTGCCTGGGGGACAGGGGTCGAGCAGTACTTC; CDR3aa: CAWGTGVEQYF
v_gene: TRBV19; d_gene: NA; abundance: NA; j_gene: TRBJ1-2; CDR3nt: TGTGCCAGTAGTAGCGGGGCAGTCTACGAGAACTATGGCTACACCTTC; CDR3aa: CASSSGAVYENYGYTF
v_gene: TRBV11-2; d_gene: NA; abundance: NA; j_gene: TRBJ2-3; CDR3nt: TGTGCCAGCAGCCGCGCAGGACAGATCATGGTAGATACGCAGTATTTT; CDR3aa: CASSRAGQIMVDTQYF
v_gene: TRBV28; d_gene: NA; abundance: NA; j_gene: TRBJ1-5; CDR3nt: TGTGCCAGCAGTTTTCTTCGAGGCGACTGGCAGCCCCAGCATTTT; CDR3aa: CASSFLRGDWQPQHF
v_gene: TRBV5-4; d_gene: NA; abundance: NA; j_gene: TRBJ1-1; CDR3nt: TGTGCCAGCAGCTTCATTATCGACAGTGATGAAGCTTTCTTT; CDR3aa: CASSFIIDSDEAFF
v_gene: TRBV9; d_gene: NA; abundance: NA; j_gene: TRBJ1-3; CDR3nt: TGTGCCAGCAGCCACAGGACAGAAACATCTGGAAACACCATATATTTT; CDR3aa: CASSHRTETSGNTIYF
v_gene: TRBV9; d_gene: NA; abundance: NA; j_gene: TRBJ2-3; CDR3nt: TGTGCCAGCAGCGGTGTATTAGCGGATACGCAGTATTTT; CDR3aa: CASSGVLADTQYF
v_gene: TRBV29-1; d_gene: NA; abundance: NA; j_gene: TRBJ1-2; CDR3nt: TGCAGCGTTGAAGAAGAACGGCCTGGCTACACCTTC; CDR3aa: CSVEEERPGYTF
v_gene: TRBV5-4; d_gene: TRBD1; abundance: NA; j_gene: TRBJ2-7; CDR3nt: TGTGCCAGCAGCTTTGGGACAGGAATCGACGAGCAGTACTTC; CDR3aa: CASSFGTGIDEQYF
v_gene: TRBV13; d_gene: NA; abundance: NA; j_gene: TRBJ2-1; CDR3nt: TGTGCCAGCAGATTGAGCTCCTACAATGAGCAGTTCTTC; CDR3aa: CASRLSSYNEQFF
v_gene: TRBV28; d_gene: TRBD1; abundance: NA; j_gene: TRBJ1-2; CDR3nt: TGTGCCAGCAGTTTCCGGGGGGGACAGGGGAGATATGGCTACACCTTC; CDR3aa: CASSFRGGQGRYGYTF
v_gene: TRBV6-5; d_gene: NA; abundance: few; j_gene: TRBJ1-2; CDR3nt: TGTGCCAGCAGACCTAACAGGCCCTACTATGGCTACACCTTC; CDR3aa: CASRPNRPYYGYTF
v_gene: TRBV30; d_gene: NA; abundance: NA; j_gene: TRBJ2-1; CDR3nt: TGTGCCTGGAGTGTAAGGGGGAGGCGGTTCTTC; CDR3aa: CAWSVRGRRFF
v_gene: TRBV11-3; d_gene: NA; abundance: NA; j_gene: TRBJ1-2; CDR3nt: TGTGCCAGCAGCCTTGGACGAGGCTACACCTTC; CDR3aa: CASSLGRGYTF
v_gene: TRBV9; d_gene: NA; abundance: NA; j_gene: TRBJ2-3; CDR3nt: TGTGCCAGCAGCGTAGCTCTAACAGATACGCAGTATTTT; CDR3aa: CASSVALTDTQYF
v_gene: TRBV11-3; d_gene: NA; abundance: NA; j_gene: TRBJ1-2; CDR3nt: TGTGCCAGCAGCTTACGCCGGACAGTCGAGGAGGGCTACACCTTC; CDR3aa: CASSLRRTVEEGYTF
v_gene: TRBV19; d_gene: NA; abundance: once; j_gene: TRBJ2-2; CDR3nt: TGTGCCAGTAGTATAGGTGGGAACACCGGGGAGCTGTTTTTT; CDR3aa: CASSIGGNTGELFF
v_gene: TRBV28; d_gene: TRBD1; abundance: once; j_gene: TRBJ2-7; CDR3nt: TGTGCCAGCAGTTTAGGACCGGGACAGCCTTCCTACGAGCAGTACTTC; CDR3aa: CASSLGPGQPSYEQYF
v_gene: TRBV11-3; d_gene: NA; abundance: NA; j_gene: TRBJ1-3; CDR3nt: TGTGCCAGCAGAGGGGGAAACACCATATATTTT; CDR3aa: CASRGGNTIYF
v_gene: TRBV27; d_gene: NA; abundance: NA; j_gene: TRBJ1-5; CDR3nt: TGTGCCAGCAGTTTAGGGGGAAGCAATCAGCCCCAGCATTTT; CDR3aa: CASSLGGSNQPQHF
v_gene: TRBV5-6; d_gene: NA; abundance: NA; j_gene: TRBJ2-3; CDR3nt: TGTGCCAGCAGCTGGACGGGGGGCCCAGATACGCAGTATTTT; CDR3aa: CASSWTGGPDTQYF
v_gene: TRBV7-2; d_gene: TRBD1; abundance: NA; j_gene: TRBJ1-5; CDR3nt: TGTGCCAGCAGCTTAGCGCGGGGGGACAGGGTTCAGCCCCAGCATTTT; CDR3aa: CASSLARGDRVQPQHF
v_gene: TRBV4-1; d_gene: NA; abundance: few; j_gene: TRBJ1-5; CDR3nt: TGCGCCAGCAGCCAAGCGACAGGTCAGCCCCAGCATTTT; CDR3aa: CASSQATGQPQHF
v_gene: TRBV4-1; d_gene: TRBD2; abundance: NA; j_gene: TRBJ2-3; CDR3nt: TGCGCCAGCAGCCAAGACTGGACTAGGATCGGGGATACGCAGTATTTT; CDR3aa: CASSQDWTRIGDTQYF
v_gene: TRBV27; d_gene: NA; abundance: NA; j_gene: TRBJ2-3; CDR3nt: TGTGCCAGCGCCGAGACTATTTATAGCACAGATACGCAGTATTTT; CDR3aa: CASAETIYSTDTQYF
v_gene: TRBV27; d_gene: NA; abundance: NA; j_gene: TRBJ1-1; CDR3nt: TGTGCCAGCAGTTCATCCAGGGACGTTGAAGCTTTCTTT; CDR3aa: CASSSSRDVEAFF
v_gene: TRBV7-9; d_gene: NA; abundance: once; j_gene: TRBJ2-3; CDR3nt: TGTGCCAGCACCCAACCCTGGACGGCAGATACGCAGTATTTT; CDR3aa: CASTQPWTADTQYF
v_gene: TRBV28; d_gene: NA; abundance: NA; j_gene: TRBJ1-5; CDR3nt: TGTGCCAGCAGTTTGGGTGGGCAGGGCTATCAGCCCCAGCATTTT; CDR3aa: CASSLGGQGYQPQHF
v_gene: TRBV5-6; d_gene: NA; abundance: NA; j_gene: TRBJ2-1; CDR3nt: TGTGCCAGCAGCTTGGTTAGGGTGTATGAGCAGTTCTTC; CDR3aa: CASSLVRVYEQFF
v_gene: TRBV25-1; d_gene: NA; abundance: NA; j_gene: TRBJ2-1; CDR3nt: TGTGCCAGCAGGCCAAGTACGAGCTCCTACAATGAGCAGTTCTTC; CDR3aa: CASRPSTSSYNEQFF
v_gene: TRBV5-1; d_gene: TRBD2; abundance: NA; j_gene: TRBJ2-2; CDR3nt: TGCGCCAGCAGCCACCTAGCGGGGGACGGGGAGCTGTTTTTT; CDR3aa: CASSHLAGDGELFF
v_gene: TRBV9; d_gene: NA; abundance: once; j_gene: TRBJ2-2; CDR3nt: TGTGCCAGCAGCGGGCTGGGACTTAACACCGGGGAGCTGTTTTTT; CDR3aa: CASSGLGLNTGELFF
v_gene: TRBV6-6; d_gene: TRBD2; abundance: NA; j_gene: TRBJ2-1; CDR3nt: TGTGCCAGCAGTAGGGCGGGAGACGCTGGGTTCTTC; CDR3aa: CASSRAGDAGFF
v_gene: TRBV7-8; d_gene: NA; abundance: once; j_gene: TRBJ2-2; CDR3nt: TGTGCCAGCAGCTCTTACACCGGGGAGCTGTTTTTT; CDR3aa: CASSSYTGELFF
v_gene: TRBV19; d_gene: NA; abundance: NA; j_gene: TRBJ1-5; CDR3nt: TGTGCCAGTATGGCGGGGCAATCCCAGCCCCAGCATTTT; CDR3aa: CASMAGQSQPQHF
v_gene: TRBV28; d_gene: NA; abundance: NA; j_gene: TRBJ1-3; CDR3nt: TGTGCCAGCAGTTTTGGCATCTCTGGAAACACCATATATTTT; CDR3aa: CASSFGISGNTIYF
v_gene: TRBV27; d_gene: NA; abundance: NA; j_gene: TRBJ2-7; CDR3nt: TGTGCCAGCAGTTTAACCCCCGAGCAGTACTTC; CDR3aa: CASSLTPEQYF
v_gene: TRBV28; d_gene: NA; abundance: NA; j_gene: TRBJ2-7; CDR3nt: TGTGCCAGCAGTTTTGGAGGGGGAAAGGGCTACGAGCAGTACTTC; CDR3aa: CASSFGGGKGYEQYF
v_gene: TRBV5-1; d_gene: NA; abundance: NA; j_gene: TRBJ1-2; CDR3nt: TGCGCCAGCAGCCTGCAGTCAGGGCTCACGGGTGGCTACACCTTC; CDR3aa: CASSLQSGLTGGYTF
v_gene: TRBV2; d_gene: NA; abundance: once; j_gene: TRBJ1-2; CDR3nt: TGTGCCAGCAGTGAATCCATCTGGGCAGGGGATTACTATGGCTACACCTTC; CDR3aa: CASSESIWAGDYYGYTF
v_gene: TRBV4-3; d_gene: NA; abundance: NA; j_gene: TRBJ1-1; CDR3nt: TGCGCCAGCAGCCAAGGGACAGCCACTGAAGCTTTCTTT; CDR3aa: CASSQGTATEAFF
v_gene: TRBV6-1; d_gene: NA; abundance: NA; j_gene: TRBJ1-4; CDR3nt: TGTGCCAGCAGTGAACGTGGGGAAGGGGCTAATGAAAAACTGTTTTTT; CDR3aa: CASSERGEGANEKLFF
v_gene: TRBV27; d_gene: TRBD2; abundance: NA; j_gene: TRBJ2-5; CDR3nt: TGTGCCAGCAGTTTAGGTTTTAGCGGGGGGCAAGAGACCCAGTACTTC; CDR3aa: CASSLGFSGGQETQYF
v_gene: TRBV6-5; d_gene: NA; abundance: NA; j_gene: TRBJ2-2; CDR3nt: TGTGCCAGCAGTTACTTCCAACAGGCCGGCGGGGAGCTGTTTTTT; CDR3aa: CASSYFQQAGGELFF